The 10 T cell receptor beta chains below all came from one sample that was sequenced in a study of cytomegalovirus exposure and HLA in healthy donors. The PCR was carried out with 60 Vbeta primers and 13 Jbeta primers. Only in-frame clones appear in the TCRdb table, and some are missing; sequencing was by immunoSEQ multiplex PCR. In the table there are about 120,000 clones, almost 85% of which are singletons. Sequenced input: PBMCs. The origin of the receptors is a woman under 30 in good health and CMV-seronegative.

V is TRBV30 and J is TRBJ2-2; D might be TRBD1 (6 bases). The germline gives CDR1 GTSNPN, CDR2 SVGIG (reference sequence). This CDR3 comprises 12 residues. Trimming removed 5 bases at V and 6 bases at J, with 10 bases between. The CDR3 coding sequence is TGTGCCTGGGGTGGGGGCCCCGGGGAGCTGTTTTTT. Residues: CAWGGGPGELFF.

The rearrangement links TRBV5-6 to TRBJ1-1; 7 nucleotides line up with TRBD1. Germline values: CDR1 SGHDT, CDR2 YYEEEE. The CDR3 sequence is 13 residues long. The V and J ends lost 2 bases and 4 bases, in that order; junction bases with no gene match: 2. The CDR3 DNA reads as TGTGCCAGCAGCTTTCAGGGGGGCACTGAAGCTTTCTTT. This encodes CASSFQGGTEAFF. The full variable domain, with the rest looked up from reference TRBV5-6 and TRBJ1-1, is DAGVTQSPTHLIKTRGQQVTLRCSPKSGHDTVSWYQQALGQGPQFIFQYYEEEERQRGNFPDRFSGHQFPNYSSELNVNALLLGDSALYLCASSFQGGTEAFFGQGTRLTVV.

The chain recombines TRBV9 with TRBJ2-2, with 9 bases aligning to TRBD2. The germline CDR1 and CDR2 sequences are SGDLS and YYNGEE. The CDR3 is 15 residues long. The V and J ends lost 3 bases and 7 bases, in that order; junction bases with no gene match: 7. The CDR3 DNA follows: TGTGCCAGCAGCGAAGCGGGGGGCCGGGGCGGGGAGCTGTTTTTT. Amino acid sequence: CASSEAGGRGGELFF.

The chain combines TRBV11-3 with TRBJ2-1; 9 bases are a match to TRBD2. CDR3 length: 16 residues. The germline CDR1 and CDR2 sequences are SGHNT and YENEEA. V was pared by 6 bases and J by 3 bases, with 9 bases of the junction left unmatched. DNA for the CDR3: TGTGCCAGCAGTCCCGCGGGGGGGAGGGACTACAATGAGCAGTTCTTC. Protein sequence: CASSPAGGRDYNEQFF.

About this clone itself: Other DNA sequences in this sample translate to the same CDR3. The chain employs TRBV5-1 and TRBJ1-6, with D maybe TRBD1 (5 bases). V dropped 4 bases and J dropped 0 bases, with 11 bases sitting between them. Looked up from germline, CDR1 is SGHRS and CDR2 is YFSETQ. CDR3 length equals 16 residues. The CDR3 DNA sequence: TGCGCCAGCAGCGCAGGGTCGAGCTCCTATAATTCACCCCTCCACTTT. Translation: CASSAGSSSYNSPLHF.

The rearrangement joins TRBV19 to TRBJ2-1, with 7 bases lining up with TRBD2. After removal of 4 bases from V and 7 bases from J, the junction contained 7 bases not matched to a gene. CDR1 is LNHDA and CDR2 is SQIVND in the germline V gene (reference sequence). The CDR3 length is 14 residues. As DNA, the CDR3 is TGTGCCAGTAGTACTAGCGGAAAACGGAATGAGCAGTTCTTC. As protein: CASSTSGKRNEQFF.

This rearrangement joins TRBV7-2 to TRBJ1-4; D perhaps matches TRBD1 (5 bases). The CDR3 covers 13 residues. Germline lookup yields CDR1 SGHTA and CDR2 FQGNSA. Trimming took off 4 bases at V and 5 bases at J, with 8 bases between the two ends. DNA of the CDR3: TGTGCCAGCAGCTCCCAGGGAAATGAAAAACTGTTTTTT. This gives the protein CASSSQGNEKLFF.

In DNA form, the CDR3 reads TGTGCCACCCGGGAGGGCGCCTCCTACGAGCAGTACTTC. It encodes CATREGASYEQYF. The chain recombines TRBV7-9 with TRBJ2-7; 8 bases align to TRBD2. CDR3 length: 13 amino acids. Germline V gene lookup returns CDR1 SEHNR and CDR2 FQNEAQ (reference sequence). After removal of 10 bases from V and 0 bases from J, the junction contained 5 bases not matched to a gene.

On this clone itself: Other DNA sequences of this sample code for an identical CDR3. J is TRBJ2-1 and V is TRBV4-1; 7 positions match TRBD2. The CDR3 is 16 residues long. The trim removed 1 base at V and 3 bases at J, leaving 6 bases unmatched. Looked up from germline, CDR1 is MGHRA and CDR2 is YSYEKL. The CDR3, as DNA: TGCGCCAGCAGCCAAGTAGCGGGCGGGCTCTACAATGAGCAGTTCTTC. As protein: CASSQVAGGLYNEQFF.

The J gene is TRBJ2-3, the V gene TRBV6-5, with 8 bases matching TRBD1. The CDR3 spans 13 residues. The germline V gene has CDR1 MNHEY and CDR2 SVGAGI. The V gene end was trimmed by 2 bases and the J gene end by 6 bases; junction bases not matched to a gene: 1. This CDR3 reads CASSYRQGDTQYF. The CDR3 bases are TGTGCCAGCAGTTACCGACAGGGGGATACGCAGTATTTT.